This TCR beta chain was identified in a study of T-cell reconstitution after alpha-beta-depleted transplantation in children. This clonotype has only a few counts. This CDR3 region has 9 residues. V lost 6 bases, J lost 6 bases, and 6 bases lay in between. Germline V gives CDR1 DFQATT, CDR2 SNEGSKA (reference sequence). Preparation of the TCRbeta library used unique molecular identifiers. TCRdb passed the PCR reads through MiXCR, listing each CDR3 protein once. The table has a few hundred thousand distinct CDR3 sequences, 15% to 20% seen once; the top ten hold 25% to 30%. Source: PBMCs, mostly from graft donor cells, taken 360 days after TCRalphabeta/CD19-depleted stem cell transplant. The chain carries TRBV20-1 and TRBJ2-7; D call uncertain. The receptor was isolated from a boy under two years old who had a stem cell transplant for Wiskott-Aldrich syndrome, so the T cells may come from the graft donor. The CDR3 region is CSARSEQYF. CDR3 nucleotide sequence: TGCAGTGCCCGCAGCGAGCAGTACTTC.